This T cell receptor beta chain emerged from a study of cytomegalovirus exposure and HLA in healthy donors. The CDR3 loop spans 15 amino acids. V lost 2 bases and J 4 bases, leaving 14 bases between the germline ends. The germline V gene has CDR1 MNHEY and CDR2 SVGAGI. This PCR relied on a set of 60 Vbeta primers and 13 Jbeta primers. Here immunoSEQ multiplex PCR was the method, and the copy in TCRdb shows in-frame clones only, minus some. The profile shows over 150,000 clones, more than 70% of them singletons. To note about this clone: Its cognate antigen is unknown.

Study results and caveats: Later analysis identified about 17,000 TCR beta sequences associated with HLA alleles, using a false discovery rate threshold of 0.05. The study had only CMV serostatus as immune exposure information. High specificity and sensitivity for cytomegalovirus status were reported for the classifier.

Donors likely had unrecorded immune exposures despite being nominally healthy when sampled. The chain joins TRBV6-5 to TRBJ1-2, with D possibly TRBD1 on 6 matching bases. The TCR originated in a boy younger than 10 in good health and CMV-seronegative. Sample: PBMCs. The DNA for the CDR3 is TGTGCCAGCAGTTACCCCGGACAGCCGCCCTATGGCTACACCTTC. Encoded protein: CASSYPGQPPYGYTF.